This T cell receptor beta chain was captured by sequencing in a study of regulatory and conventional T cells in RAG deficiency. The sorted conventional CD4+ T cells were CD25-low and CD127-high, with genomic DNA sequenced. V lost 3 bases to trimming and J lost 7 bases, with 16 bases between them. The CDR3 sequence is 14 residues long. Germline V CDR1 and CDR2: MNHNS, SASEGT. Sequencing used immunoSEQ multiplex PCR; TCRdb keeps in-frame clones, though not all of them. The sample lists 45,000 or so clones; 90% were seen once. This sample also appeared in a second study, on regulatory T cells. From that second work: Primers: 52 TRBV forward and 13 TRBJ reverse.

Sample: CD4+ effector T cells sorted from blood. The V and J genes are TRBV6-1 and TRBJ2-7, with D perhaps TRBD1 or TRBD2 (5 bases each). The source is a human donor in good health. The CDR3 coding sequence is TGTGCCAGCAGTGAGTTGGGACCCACCCTAGAGCAGTACTTC. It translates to CASSELGPTLEQYF.